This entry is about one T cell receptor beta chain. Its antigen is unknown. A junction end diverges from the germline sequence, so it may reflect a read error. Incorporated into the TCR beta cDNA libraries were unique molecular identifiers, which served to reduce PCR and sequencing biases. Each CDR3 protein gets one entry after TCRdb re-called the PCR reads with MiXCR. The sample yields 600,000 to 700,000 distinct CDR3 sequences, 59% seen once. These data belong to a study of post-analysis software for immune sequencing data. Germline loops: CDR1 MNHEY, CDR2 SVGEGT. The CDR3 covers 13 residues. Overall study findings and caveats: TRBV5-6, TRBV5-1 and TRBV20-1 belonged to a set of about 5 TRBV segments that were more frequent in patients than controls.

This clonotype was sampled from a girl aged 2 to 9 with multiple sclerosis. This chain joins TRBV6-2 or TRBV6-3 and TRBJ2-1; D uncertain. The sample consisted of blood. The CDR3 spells CASSTTSYNERFF. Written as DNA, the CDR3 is TGTGCCAGCAGTACGACCAGTTACAATGAGCGGTTCTTC.